The next 2 T cell receptor beta chains were all read from a single sample in a study of cytomegalovirus exposure and HLA in healthy donors (dated 2017 in TCRdb). Library prep was done by the immunoSEQ multiplex PCR assay. The multiplex PCR relied on a mix of 60 forward primers for TCR Vbeta segments and 13 reverse primers for TCR Jbeta segments. TCRdb re-hosts the immuneACCESS table, in-frame sequences only. Its copies lack some clones; in the studies checked, an unresolved V gene accounts for under half of them, and the cause for the rest is not known. The sample records about 90,000 clones, roughly three quarters of which are singletons. The ten biggest clones cover approximately 2.6% of the sample. The specimen was PBMCs. All receptors come from a man aged 25-45 years in good health and CMV-seronegative.

V usage is TRBV7-9 and J usage is TRBJ1-1, with D unresolved. V dropped 3 bases and J dropped 4 bases, with 6 bases sitting between them. The CDR3 sequence is 12 residues long. The V gene's germline CDR1 is SEHNR and CDR2 FQNEAQ (reference sequence). The CDR3 region has the DNA TGTGCCAGCAGCTTGTCTCTCACTGAAGCTTTCTTT. Amino acids: CASSLSLTEAFF. The entire variable domain, with the rest obtained from reference TRBV7-9 and TRBJ1-1, is as follows: DTGVSQNPRHKITKRGQNVTFRCDPISEHNRLYWYRQTLGQGPEFLTYFQNEAQLEKSRLLSDRFSAERPKGSFSTLEIQRTEQGDSAMYLCASSLSLTEAFFGQGTRLTVV.

This clone was observed a few times. This chain uses TRBV5-1 with TRBJ1-4; the D is unclear. Germline-derived CDR1 and CDR2 are SGHRS and YFSETQ. There are 19 residues in the CDR3. V was clipped by 3 bases and J by 2 bases, with 23 bases between them. The CDR3 sequence: CASSSSVLGFGITNEKLFF. The CDR3 nucleotides are TGCGCCAGCAGCTCTTCTGTCCTAGGATTCGGGATCACTAATGAAAAACTGTTTTTT.